Presented here are 32 T cell receptor beta chains from one specimen sequenced in a study of cytomegalovirus exposure and HLA in healthy donors. Use of 60 Vbeta and 13 Jbeta primers characterized the PCR. Profiling relied on immunoSEQ multiplex PCR, and the TCRdb table lists in-frame clones only, not all of them. The sample yields some 120,000 clones, roughly 68% seen once. Sequencing was done on a sample of PBMCs. Receptors were obtained from a man in his thirties or forties in good health and CMV-seropositive.

The J gene is TRBJ2-1, the V gene TRBV5-6; TRBD2 matches 14 bases. CDR1 and CDR2 (germline): SGHDT, YYEEEE. This CDR3 has 17 residues. After removal of 5 bases from V and 1 base from J, the junction contained 5 bases not matched to a gene. CDR3 residues: CASRSGTSGGSYNEQFF. CDR3 bases: TGTGCCAGCAGATCCGGGACTAGCGGGGGATCCTACAATGAGCAGTTCTTC.

The CDR3 loop is CASSDGGRALDIQYF. The CDR3 DNA follows: TGTGCCAGCAGTGACGGCGGGAGGGCCTTGGACATTCAGTACTTC. The V call is TRBV6-1, the J call TRBJ2-4; TRBD2 matches 9 bases. Germline CDR1 MNHNS, CDR2 SASEGT. The CDR3 loop spans 15 amino acids. V dropped 3 bases and J dropped 8; count of bases not matched to a gene: 8.

The rearrangement uses TRBV5-4 and TRBJ2-2; TRBD1 agrees at 9 bases. The CDR3 extends over 16 amino acids. Germline loops: CDR1 SGHNT, CDR2 YYREEE (reference sequence). Losses at the gene ends were 4 bases for V and 5 bases for J; bases not matched to a gene: 9. CDR3 protein: CASSRTGTGRTGELFF. The CDR3, as DNA: TGTGCCAGCAGCCGCACCGGGACAGGGAGGACCGGGGAGCTGTTTTTT. Drawing the rest from reference TRBV5-4 and TRBJ2-2, the complete variable domain is ETGVTQSPTHLIKTRGQQVTLRCSSQSGHNTVSWYQQALGQGPQFIFQYYREEENGRGNFPPRFSGLQFPNYSSELNVNALELDDSALYLCASSRTGTGRTGELFFGEGSRLTVL.

This CDR3 reads CASSELQGTNRYEQYV. Written as DNA, the CDR3 is TGTGCCAGCAGTGAACTTCAGGGGACAAACCGCTACGAGCAGTACGTC. The rearrangement links TRBV6-1 to TRBJ2-7; tentatively, D is TRBD1 (6 bases). V dropped 2 bases and J dropped 3 bases, with 17 bases sitting between them. The CDR3 contains 16 residues. Germline CDR1 and CDR2: MNHNS and SASEGT.

This clone was counted between two and nine times. V is TRBV6-1 and J is TRBJ1-1, with 7 bases fitting TRBD1. After removal of 4 bases from V and 5 bases from J, the junction contained 4 bases not matched to a gene. Germline V gene data show CDR1 as MNHNS and CDR2 as SASEGT. CDR3 size: 13 residues. For the CDR3, the DNA is TGTGCCAGCAGTGGTACAGGGGAGACTGAAGCTTTCTTT. This codes for CASSGTGETEAFF.

J is TRBJ2-7 and V is TRBV19; 8 bases match TRBD1. The J segment lost 4 bases and the V segment lost 3 bases, leaving 8 bases of the junction unmatched. Germline V CDR1 and CDR2: LNHDA, SQIVND (reference sequence). This CDR3 spans 15 amino acids. Here the CDR3 DNA reads TGTGCCAGTAGTATTACAGGGGGGACAACTTACGAGCAGTACTTC. Translation: CASSITGGTTYEQYF.

The rearrangement joins TRBV5-4 to TRBJ2-1, with 9 bases lining up with TRBD2. Per the germline V gene, CDR1 is SGHNT and CDR2 is YYREEE (reference sequence). There are 15 residues in the CDR3. V shed 4 bases and J 12 bases; nucleotides not matched to a gene: 14. This chain's CDR3 is CASSLAGTSPGVQFF. The CDR3 nucleotides are TGTGCCAGCAGCCTAGCCGGGACTAGCCCCGGAGTGCAGTTCTTC.

V gene TRBV5-1 combines with J gene TRBJ2-1; 7 bases map to TRBD2. The V segment lost 0 bases and the J segment 4 bases; nucleotides outside the gene matches: 7. The CDR3 has 16 residues. Germline CDR1 reads SGHRS; CDR2 reads YFSETQ. CDR3 in DNA: TGCGCCAGCAGCTTGGTTGGTCTAGCGGAGTACAATGAGCAGTTCTTC. Translating it yields CASSLVGLAEYNEQFF.

The chain uses TRBV5-1 and TRBJ2-3; a weak D match, TRBD2 (5 bases). The CDR3 is 15 amino acids. With 0 bases removed from V and 4 bases from J, the gap between germline ends came to 12 bases. Germline CDR1 SGHRS, CDR2 YFSETQ. Here the CDR3 reads CASSLGASSADTQYF. The CDR3 coding sequence is TGCGCCAGCAGCTTGGGGGCTAGTAGCGCAGATACGCAGTATTTT.

The V and J genes are TRBV21-1 and TRBJ2-5; the table gives TRBD2 as D, unverified against the DNA. TRBV21-1 counts as a pseudogene. CDR3 size: 17 residues. This chain's CDR3 is CASSSLGGTELEETQYF. The CDR3 DNA is TGTGCCAGCAGCAGCCTGGGAGGCACTGAGCTCGAAGAGACCCAGTACTTC.

The V call is TRBV4-1, the J call TRBJ2-3; 7 bases fit TRBD2. The length of the CDR3 is 15 residues. V was clipped by 5 bases and J by 0 bases; unmatched bases: 5. Looked up from germline, CDR1 is MGHRA and CDR2 is YSYEKL. The DNA for the CDR3 is TGCGCCAGCAGCTTTGGGGGGGGGAGCACAGATACGCAGTATTTT. Translating gives CASSFGGGSTDTQYF.

The chain links TRBV7-2 to TRBJ2-1, with 11 bases aligning to TRBD2. V trimming: 3 bases; J trimming: 3 bases; junction bases outside the gene matches: 4. The CDR3 runs 16 residues. Germline V CDR1 and CDR2: SGHTA, FQGNSA. CDR3 protein: CASSFYSGGDYNEQFF. The DNA of the CDR3 is TGTGCCAGCAGCTTTTATAGCGGGGGGGACTACAATGAGCAGTTCTTC.

The chain recombines TRBV5-1 with TRBJ2-7; 10 nucleotides line up with TRBD1. The CDR3 runs to 17 residues. After removal of 4 bases from V and 6 bases from J, the junction contained 16 bases not matched to a gene. The germline V gene has CDR1 SGHRS and CDR2 YFSETQ. Here the CDR3 DNA reads TGCGCCAGCAGCCTTTTCGGATCCGGGACAGGGGTGGGCGAGCAGTACTTC. Translating it yields CASSLFGSGTGVGEQYF.

The rearrangement joins TRBV27 to TRBJ2-1; 9 nucleotides agree with TRBD1. Germline loops: CDR1 MNHEY, CDR2 SMNVEV (reference sequence). Trimming at V came to 2 bases and at J to 5 bases, leaving 10 bases not matched to a gene. CDR3 length: 17 amino acids. The CDR3 sequence: CASSLDFRDRVNNEQFF. CDR3 DNA sequence: TGTGCCAGCAGTTTAGATTTCCGGGACAGGGTCAACAATGAGCAGTTCTTC.

This clone was counted a few times. This chain connects TRBV18 to TRBJ1-3, with 8 positions matching TRBD1. The ends lost 1 base at V and 1 base at J; junction bases unmatched: 0. There are 15 residues in the CDR3. Germline V gene lookup returns CDR1 KGHSH and CDR2 LQKENI. CDR3 protein: CASSPRTGSGNTIYF. CDR3 in DNA: TGTGCCAGCTCACCACGGACAGGGTCTGGAAACACCATATATTTT.

The gene calls are TRBV5-5 and TRBJ2-7; no clear D. Germline assignment: CDR1 SGHKS and CDR2 YYEKEE (reference sequence). This CDR3 comprises 12 residues. Trimming took 0 bases from V and 4 from J, leaving 5 bases between them. The CDR3 DNA is TGTGCCAGCAGCTTGGTAGAGTACGAGCAGTACTTC. This gives the protein CASSLVEYEQYF.

This sequence joins TRBV29-1 and TRBJ1-2; 10 nucleotides align to TRBD1. Germline values: CDR1 SQVTM, CDR2 ANQGSEA. The junction had 2 bases not matched to a gene; V was cut back by 0 bases and J by 4 bases. The CDR3 sequence is 14 residues long. CDR3 DNA sequence: TGCAGCGTTGAAGAGGGACAGGGGTCCTATGGCTACACCTTC. Translation gives CSVEEGQGSYGYTF.

V and J are TRBV27 and TRBJ1-5, with D possibly TRBD1 on 6 matching bases. Germline V gives CDR1 MNHEY, CDR2 SMNVEV (reference sequence). The CDR3 spans 15 residues. V lost 3 bases and J 1 base, leaving 10 bases between the germline ends. CDR3 sequence: CASSLTGPSNQPQHF. The CDR3 DNA follows: TGTGCCAGCAGTTTGACAGGACCAAGCAATCAGCCCCAGCATTTT.

Only one count was recorded for this clone. V gene TRBV19 combines with J gene TRBJ1-2; possibly TRBD1 for D (6 bases). The CDR3 spans 16 residues. The ends were cut back, 1 base at V and 7 bases at J, with 19 bases in the middle. Germline CDR1 is LNHDA and CDR2 is SQIVND (reference sequence). The CDR3 DNA sequence: TGTGCCAGTAGTATAGGAGACACAGGGCGCGGAAGTGGCTACACCTTC. It translates to CASSIGDTGRGSGYTF.

This clone has more than one count but fewer than ten. V usage is TRBV7-3 and J usage is TRBJ2-1; TRBD2 might be the D (5 bases). CDR1 is SGHTA and CDR2 is FQGTGA in the germline V gene. Trimming removed 0 bases at V and 8 bases at J, with 26 bases between. The length of the CDR3 is 19 residues. The CDR3 here is CASSLTVGGAVDGLDEQFF. In DNA, the CDR3 is TGTGCCAGCAGCTTAACTGTCGGAGGAGCGGTAGATGGTTTGGATGAGCAGTTCTTC.

The CDR3 coding sequence is TGTGCCAGCAGTACGACAGGGAAACAAGAGACCCAGTACTTC. Translation: CASSTTGKQETQYF. V usage is TRBV6-6 and J usage is TRBJ2-5, with 7 positions matching TRBD1. Trimming removed 5 bases from V and 2 bases from J; junction bases left unmatched: 5. The CDR3 consists of 14 residues. Germline lookup yields CDR1 MNHNY and CDR2 SVGAGI (reference sequence).

This clone was observed a few times. The chain combines TRBV6-5 with TRBJ2-5, with D perhaps matching TRBD1 (6 bases). Looked up from germline, CDR1 is MNHEY and CDR2 is SVGAGI. Between the trimmed V and J ends, which lost 7 bases and 5 bases, there was a span of 20 bases. The CDR3 is 15 amino acids. The CDR3 loop reads CASTPGQTLGETQYF. CDR3 DNA sequence: TGTGCCAGCACCCCCGGACAGACTCTTGGGGAGACCCAGTACTTC.

This clone was counted between two and nine times. The chain joins TRBV11-2 to TRBJ2-3, with 14 bases fitting TRBD2. This CDR3 region has 16 residues. V was pared by 1 base and J by 4 bases, with 1 base of the junction left unmatched. Germline CDR1 SGHAT, CDR2 FQNNGV. Here the CDR3 DNA reads TGTGCCAGCAGCTTAGTGACTAGCGGGGGGGCAGATACGCAGTATTTT. Its protein is CASSLVTSGGADTQYF.

The rearrangement links TRBV27 to TRBJ2-7, with D tentatively TRBD1 (6 bases). With 4 bases removed from V and 2 bases from J, the gap between germline ends came to 12 bases. Germline V gene sequence: CDR1 MNHEY, CDR2 SMNVEV (reference sequence). The CDR3 covers 14 residues. The DNA of the CDR3 is TGTGCCAGCAGTTGGACAGTTTCGCCCTACGAGCAGTACGTC. Protein product: CASSWTVSPYEQYV.

The V gene is TRBV9, the J gene TRBJ1-2; no reliable D call. The germline CDR1 and CDR2 sequences are SGDLS and YYNGEE. Trimming stripped 2 bases from V and 6 bases from J, with 14 bases between. This CDR3 region has 14 residues. CDR3 loop: CASSVSAKPDGYTF. The DNA for the CDR3 is TGTGCCAGCAGCGTTTCCGCCAAGCCCGATGGCTACACCTTC.

The gene calls are TRBV5-4 and TRBJ1-2; TRBD1 might be the D (6 bases). Germline values: CDR1 SGHNT, CDR2 YYREEE (reference sequence). Between the trimmed V and J ends, which lost 0 bases and 7 bases, there was a span of 10 bases. CDR3 size: 13 residues. Here the CDR3 DNA reads TGTGCCAGCAGCTTGGTGACAGGAGTTGGCTACACCTTC. Protein sequence: CASSLVTGVGYTF.

This clone has just a few counts. The chain links TRBV5-4 to TRBJ2-1; D may be TRBD2 (7 bases). Between the trimmed V and J ends, which lost 9 bases and 7 bases, there was a span of 20 bases. The CDR3 sequence is 14 residues long. Germline V gene sequence: CDR1 SGHNT, CDR2 YYREEE (reference sequence). This CDR3 reads CATQGTTRENEQFF. The CDR3 DNA reads as TGTGCCACTCAGGGGACTACGAGGGAGAATGAGCAGTTCTTC.

V gene TRBV9 combines with J gene TRBJ1-2; no firm D call. This CDR3 is built from 14 residues. Germline loops: CDR1 SGDLS, CDR2 YYNGEE. V shed 0 bases and J shed 2 bases, with 8 bases lying between them. CDR3 amino acids: CASSVGRGNYGYTF. As DNA, the CDR3 is TGTGCCAGCAGCGTAGGTAGAGGGAACTATGGCTACACCTTC.

There are a few counts of this clone. The rearrangement links TRBV5-4 to TRBJ2-5; 14 bases fit TRBD2. V was clipped by 4 bases and J by 2 bases; unmatched bases: 4. Per germline, CDR1 SGHNT and CDR2 YYREEE (reference sequence). This CDR3 has 16 amino acids. Written as DNA, the CDR3 is TGTGCCAGCAGCGGAGGGACTAGCGGGGGACAAGAGACCCAGTACTTC. Its protein is CASSGGTSGGQETQYF.

The chain couples TRBV5-4 to TRBJ2-3; 7 bases line up with TRBD2. In germline, CDR1 is SGHNT, CDR2 YYREEE (reference sequence). The CDR3 length is 16 residues. The V and J ends lost 3 bases and 2 bases, in that order; junction bases with no gene match: 9. The CDR3: CASSSLLRGFTDTQYF. CDR3 bases: TGTGCCAGCAGCTCCCTTCTGCGGGGGTTCACAGATACGCAGTATTTT.

The chain joins TRBV5-4 to TRBJ1-1, with D possibly matching TRBD1 (5 bases). There are 14 residues in the CDR3. CDR1 SGHNT and CDR2 YYREEE come from the germline V gene (reference sequence). The V end lost 6 bases, the J end lost 4 bases, and 16 bases lay between the germline ends. Written as DNA, the CDR3 is TGTGCCAGCACCACCCCAGGGCCGGGCACTGAAGCTTTCTTT. Translated: CASTTPGPGTEAFF. The whole variable domain, filled in from reference TRBV5-4 and TRBJ1-1, reads ETGVTQSPTHLIKTRGQQVTLRCSSQSGHNTVSWYQQALGQGPQFIFQYYREEENGRGNFPPRFSGLQFPNYSSELNVNALELDDSALYLCASTTPGPGTEAFFGQGTRLTVV.

V is TRBV19 and J is TRBJ1-2; 11 nucleotides align to TRBD1. This CDR3 has 14 amino acids. The germline CDR1 and CDR2 sequences are LNHDA and SQIVND (reference sequence). The ends lost 6 bases at V and 8 bases at J; junction bases unmatched: 8. CDR3 sequence reads: CASRYGQGARGYTF. In DNA, the CDR3 is TGTGCCAGTAGATATGGACAGGGGGCCAGAGGCTACACCTTC.